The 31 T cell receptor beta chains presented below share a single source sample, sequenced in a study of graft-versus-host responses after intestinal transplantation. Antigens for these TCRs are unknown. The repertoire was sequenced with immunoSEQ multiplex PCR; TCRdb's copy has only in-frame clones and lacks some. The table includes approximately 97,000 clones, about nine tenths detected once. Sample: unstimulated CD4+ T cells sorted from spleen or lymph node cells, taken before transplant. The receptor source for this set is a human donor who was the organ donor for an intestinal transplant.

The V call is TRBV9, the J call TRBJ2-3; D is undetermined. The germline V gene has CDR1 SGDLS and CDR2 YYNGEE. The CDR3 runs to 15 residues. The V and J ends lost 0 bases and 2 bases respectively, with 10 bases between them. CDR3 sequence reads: CASSVVGWPTDTQYF. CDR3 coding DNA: TGTGCCAGCAGCGTAGTTGGCTGGCCCACAGATACGCAGTATTTT.

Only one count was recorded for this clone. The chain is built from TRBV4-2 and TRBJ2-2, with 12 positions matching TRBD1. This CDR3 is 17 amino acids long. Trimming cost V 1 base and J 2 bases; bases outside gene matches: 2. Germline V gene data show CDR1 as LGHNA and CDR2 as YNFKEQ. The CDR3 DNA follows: TGTGCCAGCAGCCAAGCCGGGACAGGGGGCAACACCGGGGAGCTGTTTTTT. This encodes CASSQAGTGGNTGELFF.

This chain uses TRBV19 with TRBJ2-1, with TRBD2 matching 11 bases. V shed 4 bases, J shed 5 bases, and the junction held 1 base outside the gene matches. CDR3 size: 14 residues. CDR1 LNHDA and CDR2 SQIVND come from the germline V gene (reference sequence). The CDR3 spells CASSRGLADNEQFF. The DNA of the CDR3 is TGTGCCAGTAGTAGGGGACTAGCGGACAATGAGCAGTTCTTC.

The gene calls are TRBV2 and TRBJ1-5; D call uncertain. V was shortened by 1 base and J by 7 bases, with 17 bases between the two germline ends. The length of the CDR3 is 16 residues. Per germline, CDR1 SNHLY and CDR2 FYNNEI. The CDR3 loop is CASSEESGIRWQPQHF. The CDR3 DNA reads TGTGCCAGCAGTGAAGAGTCAGGCATCAGGTGGCAGCCCCAGCATTTT.

DNA for the CDR3: TGTGCCAGCAGCGTAGATAGTGTGAACACTGAAGCTTTCTTT. Its translation: CASSVDSVNTEAFF. V and J are TRBV9 and TRBJ1-1; D remains ambiguous. Looked up from germline, CDR1 is SGDLS and CDR2 is YYNGEE. V shed 0 bases and J shed 0 bases, with 6 bases lying between them. CDR3 length equals 14 residues.

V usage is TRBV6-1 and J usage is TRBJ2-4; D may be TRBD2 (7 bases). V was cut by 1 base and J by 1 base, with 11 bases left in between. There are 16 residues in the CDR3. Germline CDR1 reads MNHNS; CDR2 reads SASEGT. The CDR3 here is CASSEEGGPAKNIQYF. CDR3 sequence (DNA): TGTGCCAGCAGTGAAGAGGGGGGGCCGGCCAAAAACATTCAGTACTTC.

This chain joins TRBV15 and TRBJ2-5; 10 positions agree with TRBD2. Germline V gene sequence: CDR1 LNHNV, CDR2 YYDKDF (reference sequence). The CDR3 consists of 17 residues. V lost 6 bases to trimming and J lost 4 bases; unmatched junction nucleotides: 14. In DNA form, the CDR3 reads TGTGCCACCAGTCAAAGTCGCCGGCTAGCGGGGGCAGAGACCCAGTACTTC. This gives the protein CATSQSRRLAGAETQYF.

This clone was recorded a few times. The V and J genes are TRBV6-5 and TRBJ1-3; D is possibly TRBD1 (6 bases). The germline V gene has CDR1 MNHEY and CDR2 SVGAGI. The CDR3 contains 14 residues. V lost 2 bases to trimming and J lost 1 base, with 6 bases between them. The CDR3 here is CASSYGTSGNTIYF. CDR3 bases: TGTGCCAGCAGTTACGGGACATCTGGAAACACCATATATTTT.

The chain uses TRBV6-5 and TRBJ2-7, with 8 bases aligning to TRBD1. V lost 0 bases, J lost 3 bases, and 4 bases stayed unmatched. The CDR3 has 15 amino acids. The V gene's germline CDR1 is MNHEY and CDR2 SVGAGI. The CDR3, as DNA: TGTGCCAGCAGTTACTCGGACAGGGCTGGCTACGAGCAGTACTTC. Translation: CASSYSDRAGYEQYF.

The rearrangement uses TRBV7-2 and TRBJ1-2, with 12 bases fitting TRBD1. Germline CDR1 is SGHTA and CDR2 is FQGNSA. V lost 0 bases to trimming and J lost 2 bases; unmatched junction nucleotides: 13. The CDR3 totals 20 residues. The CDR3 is CASSLAITPGQGASNYGYTF. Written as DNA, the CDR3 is TGTGCCAGCAGCTTAGCTATTACACCGGGACAGGGGGCCTCCAACTATGGCTACACCTTC. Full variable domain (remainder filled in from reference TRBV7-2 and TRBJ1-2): GAGVSQSPSNKVTEKGKDVELRCDPISGHTALYWYRQSLGQGLEFLIYFQGNSAPDKSGLPSDRFSAERTGGSVSTLTIQRTQQEDSAVYLCASSLAITPGQGASNYGYTFGSGTRLTVV.

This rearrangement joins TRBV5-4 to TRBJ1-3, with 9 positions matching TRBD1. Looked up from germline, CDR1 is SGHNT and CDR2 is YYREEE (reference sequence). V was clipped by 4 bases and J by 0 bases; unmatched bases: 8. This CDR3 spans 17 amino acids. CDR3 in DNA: TGTGCCAGCAGCCCTGGACAGGGGAAAGGCTCTGGAAACACCATATATTTT. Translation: CASSPGQGKGSGNTIYF.

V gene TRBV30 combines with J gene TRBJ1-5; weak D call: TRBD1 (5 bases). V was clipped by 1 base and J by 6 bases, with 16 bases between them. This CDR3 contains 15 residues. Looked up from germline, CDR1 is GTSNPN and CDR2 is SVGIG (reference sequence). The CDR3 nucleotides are TGTGCCTGGAGTGAAGGCCCCGGGGGGGGTCAGCCCCAGCATTTT. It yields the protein CAWSEGPGGGQPQHF. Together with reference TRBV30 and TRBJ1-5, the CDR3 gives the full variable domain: SQTIHQWPATLVQPVGSPLSLECTVEGTSNPNLYWYRQAAGRGLQLLFYSVGIGQISSEVPQNLSASRPQDRQFILSSKKLLLSDSGFYLCAWSEGPGGGQPQHFGDGTRLSIL.

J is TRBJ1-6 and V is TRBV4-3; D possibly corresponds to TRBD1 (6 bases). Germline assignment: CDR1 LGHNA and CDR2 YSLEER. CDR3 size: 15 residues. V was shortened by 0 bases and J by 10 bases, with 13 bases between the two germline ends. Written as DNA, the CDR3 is TGCGCCAGCAGCCAAGATCCAGGGGCAGGGTCACCCCTCCACTTT. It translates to CASSQDPGAGSPLHF.

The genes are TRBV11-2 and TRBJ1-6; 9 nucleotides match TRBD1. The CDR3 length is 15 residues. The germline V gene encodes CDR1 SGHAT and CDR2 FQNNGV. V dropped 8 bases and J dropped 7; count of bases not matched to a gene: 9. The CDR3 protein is CASAGVGQGNSPLHF. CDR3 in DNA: TGTGCCAGCGCGGGGGTCGGACAGGGGAATTCACCCCTCCACTTT.

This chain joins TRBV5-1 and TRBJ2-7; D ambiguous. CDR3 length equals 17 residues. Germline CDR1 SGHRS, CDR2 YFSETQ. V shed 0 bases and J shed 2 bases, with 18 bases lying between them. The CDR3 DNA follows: TGCGCCAGCAGCTTGGCCATTGGTCCAGCGCAAACCTACGAGCAGTACTTC. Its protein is CASSLAIGPAQTYEQYF.

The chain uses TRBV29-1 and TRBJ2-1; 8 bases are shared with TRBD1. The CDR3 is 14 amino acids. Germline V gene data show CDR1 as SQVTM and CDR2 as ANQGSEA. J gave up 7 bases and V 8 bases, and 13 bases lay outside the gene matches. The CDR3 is CSTRQGTRGNEQFF. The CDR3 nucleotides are TGCAGCACAAGACAGGGGACCCGTGGAAATGAGCAGTTCTTC.

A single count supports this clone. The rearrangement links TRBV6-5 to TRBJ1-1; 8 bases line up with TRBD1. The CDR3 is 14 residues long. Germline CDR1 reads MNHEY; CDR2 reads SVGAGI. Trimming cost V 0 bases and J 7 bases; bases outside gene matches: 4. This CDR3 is CASSYSIGTGEAFF. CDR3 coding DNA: TGTGCCAGCAGTTACTCGATTGGGACAGGTGAAGCTTTCTTT.

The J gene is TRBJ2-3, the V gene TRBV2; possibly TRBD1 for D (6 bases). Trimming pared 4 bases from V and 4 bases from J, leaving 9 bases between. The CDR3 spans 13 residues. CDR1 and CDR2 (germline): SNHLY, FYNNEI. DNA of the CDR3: TGTGCCAGCAGTGTTAACAGGGCAGATACGCAGTATTTT. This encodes CASSVNRADTQYF.

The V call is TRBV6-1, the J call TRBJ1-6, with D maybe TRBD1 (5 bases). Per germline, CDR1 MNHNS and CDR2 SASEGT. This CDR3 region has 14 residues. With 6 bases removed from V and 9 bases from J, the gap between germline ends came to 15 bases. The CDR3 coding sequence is TGTGCCAGCAGCCCGCCAGGGATCGGTTCACCCCTCCACTTT. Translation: CASSPPGIGSPLHF.

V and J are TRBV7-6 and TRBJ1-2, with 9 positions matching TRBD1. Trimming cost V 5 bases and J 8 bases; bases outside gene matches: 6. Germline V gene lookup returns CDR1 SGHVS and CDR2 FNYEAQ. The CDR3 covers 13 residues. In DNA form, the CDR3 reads TGTGCCAGCAGCCTGACAGGGGGGGAAGGCTACACCTTC. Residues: CASSLTGGEGYTF.

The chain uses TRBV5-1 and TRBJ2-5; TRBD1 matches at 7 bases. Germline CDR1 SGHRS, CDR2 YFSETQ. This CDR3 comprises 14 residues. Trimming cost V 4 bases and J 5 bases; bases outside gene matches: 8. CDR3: CASSLVRGRETQYF. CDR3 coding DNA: TGCGCCAGCAGCCTAGTGAGGGGGCGGGAGACCCAGTACTTC.

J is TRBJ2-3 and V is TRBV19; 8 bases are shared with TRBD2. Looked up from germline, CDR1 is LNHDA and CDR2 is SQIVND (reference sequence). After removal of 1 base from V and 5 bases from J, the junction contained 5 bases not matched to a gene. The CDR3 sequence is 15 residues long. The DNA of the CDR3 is TGTGCCAGTAGTATAGCAGCGGGGGCGGTAGATACGCAGTATTTT. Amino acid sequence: CASSIAAGAVDTQYF.

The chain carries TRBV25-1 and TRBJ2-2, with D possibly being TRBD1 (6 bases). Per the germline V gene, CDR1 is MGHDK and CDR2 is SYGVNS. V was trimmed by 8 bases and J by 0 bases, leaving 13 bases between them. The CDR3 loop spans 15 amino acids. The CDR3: CASLPGTTNTGELFF. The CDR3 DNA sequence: TGTGCCAGCCTTCCCGGGACAACGAACACCGGGGAGCTGTTTTTT. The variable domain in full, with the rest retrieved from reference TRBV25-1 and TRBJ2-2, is EADIYQTPRYLVIGTGKKITLECSQTMGHDKMYWYQQDPGMELHLIHYSYGVNSTEKGDLSSESTVSRIRTEHFPLTLESARPSHTSQYLCASLPGTTNTGELFFGEGSRLTVL.

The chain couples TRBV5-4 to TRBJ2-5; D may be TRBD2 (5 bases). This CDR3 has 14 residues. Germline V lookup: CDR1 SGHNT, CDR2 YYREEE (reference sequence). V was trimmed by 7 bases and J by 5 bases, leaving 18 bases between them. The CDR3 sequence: CASRTLREAETQYF. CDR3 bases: TGTGCCAGCCGTACCCTTCGGGAAGCGGAGACCCAGTACTTC.

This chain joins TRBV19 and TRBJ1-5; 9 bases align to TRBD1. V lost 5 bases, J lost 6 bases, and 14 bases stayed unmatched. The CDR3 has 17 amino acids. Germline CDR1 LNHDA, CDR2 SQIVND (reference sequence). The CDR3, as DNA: TGTGCCAGTAGTTTCTGGACGAGACAGGGGGGGAGTCAGCCCCAGCATTTT. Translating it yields CASSFWTRQGGSQPQHF.

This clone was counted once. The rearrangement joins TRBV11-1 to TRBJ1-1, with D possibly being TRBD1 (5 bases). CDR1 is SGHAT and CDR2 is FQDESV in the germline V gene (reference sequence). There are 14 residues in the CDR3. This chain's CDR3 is CAVGGDSLNTEAFF. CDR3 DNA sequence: TGTGCGGTGGGAGGGGATTCGTTGAACACTGAAGCTTTCTTT.

CDR3 sequence: CASSLARSTNEKLFF. For the CDR3, the DNA is TGCGCCAGCAGCTTGGCCCGGTCAACTAATGAAAAACTGTTTTTT. The genes are TRBV5-1 and TRBJ1-4; D ambiguous. The germline CDR1 and CDR2 sequences are SGHRS and YFSETQ. There are 15 residues in the CDR3. V lost 0 bases, J lost 0 bases, and 6 bases lay in between.

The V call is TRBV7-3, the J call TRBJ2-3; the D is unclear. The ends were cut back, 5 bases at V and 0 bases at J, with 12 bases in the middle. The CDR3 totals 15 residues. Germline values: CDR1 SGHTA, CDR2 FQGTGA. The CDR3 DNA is TGTGCCAGCAGCCCTAACGGGTTAAGCACAGATACGCAGTATTTT. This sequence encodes CASSPNGLSTDTQYF.

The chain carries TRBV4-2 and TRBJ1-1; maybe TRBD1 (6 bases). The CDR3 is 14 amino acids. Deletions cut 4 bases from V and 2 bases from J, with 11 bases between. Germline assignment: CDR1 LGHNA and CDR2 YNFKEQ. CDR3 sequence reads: CASSLGQLNTEAFF. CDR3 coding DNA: TGTGCCAGCAGCCTAGGACAGCTCAACACTGAAGCTTTCTTT.

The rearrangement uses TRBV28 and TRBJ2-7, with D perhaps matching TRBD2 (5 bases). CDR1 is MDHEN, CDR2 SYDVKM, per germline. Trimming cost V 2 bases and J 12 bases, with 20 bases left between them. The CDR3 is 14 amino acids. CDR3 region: CASSLPGVTGSMYF. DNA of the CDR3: TGTGCCAGCAGTTTACCCGGGGTTACCGGGTCTATGTACTTC.

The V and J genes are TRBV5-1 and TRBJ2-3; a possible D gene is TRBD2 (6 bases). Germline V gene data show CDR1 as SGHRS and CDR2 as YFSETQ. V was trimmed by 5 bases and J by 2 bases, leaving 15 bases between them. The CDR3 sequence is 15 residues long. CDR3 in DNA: TGCGCCAGCAGGTCCGGGGGTGGGTTCACAGATACGCAGTATTTT. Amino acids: CASRSGGGFTDTQYF.